The rows below give T cell receptor beta chains drawn from one sample of a study of cytomegalovirus exposure and HLA in healthy donors. Libraries were prepared by immunoSEQ multiplex PCR; TCRdb keeps only in-frame clonotypes and omits some of them. The sample totals 75,000 to 85,000 clones. The sequenced sample consisted of PBMCs. The receptors stem from a man aged 18 to 30 in good health and CMV-seropositive. Each CDR3 is given with its conserved first and last residue. Fields, in order: V gene, J gene, D gene, CDR3 protein, CDR3 DNA. The D gene is left open where the match is weak.

v_call: TRBV9; j_call: TRBJ1-1; d_call: .; cdr3_aa: CASSIGTSSFEAFF; cdr3_nt: TGTGCCAGCAGCATTGGGACTTCCAGCTTTGAAGCTTTCTTT
v_call: TRBV6-5; j_call: TRBJ1-4; d_call: TRBD1; cdr3_aa: CASSPGTGRNEKLFF; cdr3_nt: TGTGCCAGCAGTCCCGGGACAGGGCGGAATGAAAAACTGTTTTTT
v_call: TRBV7-2; j_call: TRBJ2-7; d_call: .; cdr3_aa: CASSLAWGASYEQYF; cdr3_nt: TGTGCCAGCAGCTTAGCATGGGGAGCCTCCTACGAGCAGTACTTC
v_call: TRBV14; j_call: TRBJ2-7; d_call: .; cdr3_aa: CASSHEISPAYEQYF; cdr3_nt: TGTGCCAGCAGCCATGAAATTAGTCCCGCCTACGAGCAGTACTTC
v_call: TRBV18; j_call: TRBJ1-1; d_call: .; cdr3_aa: CASSPGGGWDTEAFF; cdr3_nt: TGTGCCAGCTCACCAGGGGGCGGTTGGGACACTGAAGCTTTCTTT
v_call: TRBV5-1; j_call: TRBJ2-1; d_call: TRBD1; cdr3_aa: CASSSWWGRDREYNEQFF; cdr3_nt: TGCGCCAGCAGCTCTTGGTGGGGGAGAGACAGGGAATACAATGAGCAGTTCTTC
v_call: TRBV19; j_call: TRBJ2-2; d_call: .; cdr3_aa: CASSMGPPFGLAQTGELFF; cdr3_nt: TGTGCCAGTAGTATGGGACCCCCCTTTGGGCTAGCGCAGACCGGGGAGCTGTTTTTT
v_call: TRBV9; j_call: TRBJ2-3; d_call: .; cdr3_aa: CASSVSSEGTDTQYF; cdr3_nt: TGTGCCAGCAGCGTGTCTAGCGAGGGCACAGATACGCAGTATTTT
v_call: TRBV30; j_call: TRBJ1-2; d_call: .; cdr3_aa: CAWSRGNYGYTF; cdr3_nt: TGTGCCTGGAGTCGGGGAAACTATGGCTACACCTTC
v_call: TRBV7-6; j_call: TRBJ2-3; d_call: TRBD1; cdr3_aa: CASSLVGGGSTDTQYF; cdr3_nt: TGTGCCAGCAGCTTAGTAGGGGGCGGGTCGACAGATACGCAGTATTTT
v_call: TRBV28; j_call: TRBJ2-7; d_call: .; cdr3_aa: CASSFSVPF; cdr3_nt: TGTGCCAGCAGTTTTTCTGTTCCCTTC
v_call: TRBV6-5; j_call: TRBJ1-4; d_call: .; cdr3_aa: CASSYSSQGFEKLFF; cdr3_nt: TGTGCCAGCAGTTACTCGAGTCAGGGGTTTGAAAAACTGTTTTTT
v_call: TRBV10-3; j_call: TRBJ2-1; d_call: TRBD2; cdr3_aa: CAIRGPGTSGRSYNEQFF; cdr3_nt: TGTGCCATCAGAGGTCCCGGGACTAGCGGGAGGTCATACAATGAGCAGTTCTTC
v_call: TRBV9; j_call: TRBJ1-2; d_call: TRBD1; cdr3_aa: CASNRGLGRGYTF; cdr3_nt: TGTGCCAGCAACAGGGGCTTGGGTCGTGGCTACACCTTC
v_call: TRBV7-9; j_call: TRBJ2-5; d_call: .; cdr3_aa: CASSRGTAEAETQYF; cdr3_nt: TGTGCCAGCAGCCGCGGGACAGCCGAGGCAGAGACCCAGTACTTC
v_call: TRBV6-6; j_call: TRBJ2-7; d_call: .; cdr3_aa: CASGSDGGSQGQYF; cdr3_nt: TGTGCCAGCGGATCCGATGGAGGCTCACAGGGGCAGTACTTC
v_call: TRBV4-1; j_call: TRBJ1-2; d_call: TRBD1; cdr3_aa: CASSPRQGPDGYTF; cdr3_nt: TGCGCCAGCAGCCCGAGACAGGGCCCCGATGGCTACACCTTC
v_call: TRBV4-2; j_call: TRBJ1-1; d_call: .; cdr3_aa: CASSQVIAGNTEAFF; cdr3_nt: TGTGCCAGCAGCCAAGTCATAGCTGGAAACACTGAAGCTTTCTTT
v_call: TRBV11-2; j_call: TRBJ2-5; d_call: .; cdr3_aa: CASSTTGTLANQETQYF; cdr3_nt: TGTGCCAGCAGCACTACCGGGACTCTAGCGAACCAAGAGACCCAGTACTTC
v_call: TRBV19; j_call: TRBJ2-2; d_call: .; cdr3_aa: CASSRQANTGELFF; cdr3_nt: TGTGCCAGTAGTAGACAGGCGAACACCGGGGAGCTGTTTTTT
v_call: TRBV18; j_call: TRBJ1-5; d_call: .; cdr3_aa: CASSPVGVSNQPQHF; cdr3_nt: TGTGCCAGCTCACCGGTGGGAGTTAGCAATCAGCCCCAGCATTTT
v_call: TRBV6-1; j_call: TRBJ2-7; d_call: .; cdr3_aa: CASRTETNTYEQYF; cdr3_nt: TGTGCCAGCAGGACCGAGACAAATACTTACGAGCAGTACTTC
v_call: TRBV5-6; j_call: TRBJ2-5; d_call: .; cdr3_aa: CASSLDRSETQYF; cdr3_nt: TGTGCCAGCAGCTTGGACCGGTCGGAGACCCAGTACTTC
v_call: TRBV6-1; j_call: TRBJ1-2; d_call: TRBD1; cdr3_aa: CASSSQGAFVAGYTF; cdr3_nt: TGTGCCAGCAGTTCACAGGGGGCGTTTGTGGCTGGCTACACCTTC
v_call: TRBV4-1; j_call: TRBJ2-7; d_call: TRBD2; cdr3_aa: CASSQEISVGAGGNYEQYF; cdr3_nt: TGCGCCAGCAGCCAAGAGATAAGTGTAGGAGCGGGGGGGAACTACGAGCAGTACTTC
v_call: TRBV28; j_call: TRBJ1-1; d_call: .; cdr3_aa: CASIGPGLTNTEAFF; cdr3_nt: TGTGCCAGCATCGGGCCGGGATTGACGAACACTGAAGCTTTCTTT
v_call: TRBV2; j_call: TRBJ2-7; d_call: TRBD2; cdr3_aa: CASSGLAGESYEQYF; cdr3_nt: TGTGCCAGCAGTGGACTAGCGGGAGAATCCTACGAGCAGTACTTC
v_call: TRBV6-5; j_call: TRBJ2-2; d_call: .; cdr3_aa: CASSSVDRNTGELFF; cdr3_nt: TGTGCCAGCAGTTCCGTGGACAGGAACACCGGGGAGCTGTTTTTT
v_call: TRBV11-1; j_call: TRBJ2-4; d_call: .; cdr3_aa: CASTKRDSDIQYF; cdr3_nt: TGTGCCAGCACAAAAAGGGACTCGGATATTCAGTACTTC
v_call: TRBV5-6; j_call: TRBJ1-2; d_call: .; cdr3_aa: CASSFGTNYGYTF; cdr3_nt: TGTGCCAGCAGCTTCGGGACTAACTATGGCTACACCTTC
v_call: TRBV10-3; j_call: TRBJ1-4; d_call: .; cdr3_aa: CATLDSQREKLFF; cdr3_nt: TGTGCCACCCTGGACAGTCAAAGGGAAAAACTGTTTTTT
v_call: TRBV6-5; j_call: TRBJ2-2; d_call: .; cdr3_aa: CASWHPGELFF; cdr3_nt: TGTGCCAGCTGGCATCCCGGGGAGCTGTTTTTT
v_call: TRBV9; j_call: TRBJ1-6; d_call: .; cdr3_aa: CASSPTGGDNSPLHF; cdr3_nt: TGTGCCAGCAGCCCAACCGGCGGCGATAATTCACCCCTCCACTTT
v_call: TRBV6-1; j_call: TRBJ2-3; d_call: TRBD1; cdr3_aa: CASSRQGRDTQYF; cdr3_nt: TGTGCCAGCAGCCGACAGGGGAGAGATACGCAGTATTTT
v_call: TRBV4-2; j_call: TRBJ2-3; d_call: TRBD2; cdr3_aa: CASSPRLAGVTDTQYF; cdr3_nt: TGTGCCAGCAGCCCCAGACTAGCGGGGGTAACAGATACGCAGTATTTT
v_call: TRBV9; j_call: TRBJ2-2; d_call: TRBD2; cdr3_aa: CASSALAGRTGELFF; cdr3_nt: TGTGCCAGCAGCGCACTAGCGGGTAGGACCGGGGAGCTGTTTTTT
v_call: TRBV30; j_call: TRBJ2-7; d_call: .; cdr3_aa: CAWSVGGGLSQYF; cdr3_nt: TGTGCCTGGAGTGTCGGCGGGGGCCTCTCGCAGTACTTC
v_call: TRBV6-1; j_call: TRBJ2-7; d_call: TRBD2; cdr3_aa: CASSGEGLTFYEQYF; cdr3_nt: TGTGCCAGCAGTGGGGAGGGACTCACCTTCTACGAGCAGTACTTC
v_call: TRBV9; j_call: TRBJ2-7; d_call: .; cdr3_aa: CASSVGGVGEQYF; cdr3_nt: TGTGCCAGCAGCGTAGGCGGGGTGGGCGAGCAGTACTTC
v_call: TRBV7-8; j_call: TRBJ2-7; d_call: TRBD2; cdr3_aa: CASSLTILAGNYEQYF; cdr3_nt: TGTGCCAGCAGCTTGACCATACTAGCGGGGAATTACGAGCAGTACTTC
v_call: TRBV6-1; j_call: TRBJ2-7; d_call: TRBD1; cdr3_aa: CASSGGQGSDEQYF; cdr3_nt: TGTGCCAGCAGTGGGGGACAGGGGTCGGACGAGCAGTACTTC
v_call: TRBV7-6; j_call: TRBJ2-2; d_call: TRBD1; cdr3_aa: CASSPHSGTGGTGWPGELFF; cdr3_nt: TGTGCCAGCAGCCCTCACTCCGGGACAGGGGGCACGGGGTGGCCCGGGGAGCTGTTTTTT
v_call: TRBV6-5; j_call: TRBJ2-7; d_call: .; cdr3_aa: CASSYIDASPYEQYF; cdr3_nt: TGTGCCAGCAGTTACATCGATGCGTCCCCCTACGAGCAGTACTTC
v_call: TRBV9; j_call: TRBJ1-2; d_call: .; cdr3_aa: CASNSGGGHGYAF; cdr3_nt: TGTGCCAGCAACAGCGGGGGGGGACATGGCTACGCCTTC
v_call: TRBV6-5; j_call: TRBJ1-1; d_call: TRBD1; cdr3_aa: CVSRSVTGGRAFF; cdr3_nt: TGTGTCAGCAGATCAGTGACAGGGGGGCGAGCTTTCTTT
v_call: TRBV19; j_call: TRBJ1-1; d_call: .; cdr3_aa: CASMRATEAFF; cdr3_nt: TGTGCCAGTATGCGGGCTACTGAAGCTTTCTTT
v_call: TRBV6-5; j_call: TRBJ1-3; d_call: .; cdr3_aa: CASSRGAYSGNTIYF; cdr3_nt: TGTGCCAGCAGTAGGGGCGCCTACTCTGGAAACACCATATATTTT
v_call: TRBV9; j_call: TRBJ2-7; d_call: .; cdr3_aa: CASSVAGENYEQYF; cdr3_nt: TGTGCCAGCAGCGTAGCGGGGGAAAACTACGAGCAGTACTTC
v_call: TRBV15; j_call: TRBJ2-6; d_call: .; cdr3_aa: CATSRDPLSGANVLTF; cdr3_nt: TGTGCCACCAGCAGAGATCCCCTCTCTGGGGCCAACGTCCTGACTTTC
v_call: TRBV15; j_call: TRBJ2-6; d_call: TRBD1; cdr3_aa: CATSRDRGGPGANVLTF; cdr3_nt: TGTGCCACCAGCAGGGACAGGGGGGGACCTGGGGCCAACGTCCTGACTTTC